Here is one T cell receptor beta chain with its context. This sample was taken from a study of T cell changes during pregnancy in multiple sclerosis. This CDR3 comprises 15 residues. V dropped 6 bases and J dropped 8; count of bases not matched to a gene: 14. Looked up from germline, CDR1 is SGHRS and CDR2 is YFSETQ. The repertoire was sequenced with immunoSEQ multiplex PCR; TCRdb's copy has only in-frame clones and lacks some. The table lists about 100,000 clones, roughly 92% of them singletons, with 0.99% in the top ten. The chain has TRBV5-1 and TRBJ2-1; 7 nucleotides align to TRBD2. This clonotype was sampled from a female donor with multiple sclerosis, enrolled in a pregnancy study. Here the sequenced sample was peripheral blood, taken after pregnancy. The CDR3 coding sequence is TGCGCCAGCAAGGGCTCTAGGCGGGAGCGAGATGAGCAGTTCTTC. This codes for CASKGSRRERDEQFF.